What follows is one T cell receptor beta chain and its context. The data originate from a study of T cell changes during pregnancy in multiple sclerosis. Only in-frame clones appear in the TCRdb table, and some are missing; sequencing was by immunoSEQ multiplex PCR. The table includes fewer than 65,000 clones, approximately 90% detected once. The CDR3 is made up of 12 amino acids. V was clipped by 3 bases and J by 6 bases, with 9 bases between them. Germline V gives CDR1 LNHDA, CDR2 SQIVND (reference sequence). The chain has TRBV19 and TRBJ2-7; D remains ambiguous. Here the sequenced sample was CD4+ T cells from peripheral blood mononuclear cells, taken after pregnancy. The receptor's source is a female donor with multiple sclerosis, enrolled in a pregnancy study. The CDR3 DNA reads as TGTGCCAGTAGTATCCGAGGCGGCGAGCAGTACTTC. Protein product: CASSIRGGEQYF.